What follows are 4 T cell receptor beta chains derived from one specimen sequenced in a study of T cells in Graves' hyperthyroidism and ophthalmopathy. Template material for amplifying TCR beta CDR3 regions consisted of RNA transcripts. A first-round RT-PCR of the TCR CDR3 used the HTBI primer set. One entry per CDR3 protein results from TCRdb running MiXCR on the multiplex PCR reads. The sample lists a few hundred thousand distinct CDR3 sequences, roughly 13% occurring once. The material sequenced was blood. The receptors derive from a woman aged 40 to 50 with Graves' ophthalmopathy.

This clonotype was seen many times. The J gene is TRBJ1-1, the V gene TRBV12-3 or TRBV12-4, with TRBD1 as a possible D gene (6 bases). V lost 6 bases and J 0 bases, leaving 14 bases between the germline ends. The CDR3 length is 15 residues. The CDR3 here is CASSPGGLMNTEAFF. The CDR3 nucleotides are TGTGCCAGCAGCCCCGGGGGCCTAATGAACACTGAAGCTTTCTTT.

This clonotype came up many times. The chain carries TRBV27 and TRBJ2-1; 10 bases align to TRBD2. The V gene end was trimmed by 7 bases and the J gene end by 5 bases; junction bases not matched to a gene: 14. The CDR3 extends over 17 amino acids. In germline, CDR1 is MNHEY, CDR2 SMNVEV (reference sequence). In DNA form, the CDR3 reads TGTGCCAGCATGGAATGGAGAGGAGCGGGAGGGAACAATGAGCAGTTCTTC. Amino acid sequence: CASMEWRGAGGNNEQFF.

This clonotype has at least ten counts. This chain joins TRBV11-2 and TRBJ2-5; 9 bases align to TRBD1. The V and J ends lost 3 bases and 8 bases, in that order; junction bases with no gene match: 7. Germline lookup yields CDR1 SGHAT and CDR2 FQNNGV. This CDR3 contains 14 residues. The CDR3 coding sequence is TGTGCCAGCAGCTTTACGGGACAGGGATACACCCAGTACTTC. Protein product: CASSFTGQGYTQYF.

This clonotype was seen ten or more times. J is TRBJ2-7 and V is TRBV2; TRBD2 is a possible D gene (5 bases). The CDR3 has 13 amino acids. CDR1 is SNHLY, CDR2 FYNNEI, per germline. V was cut by 3 bases and J by 9 bases, with 15 bases left in between. CDR3 in amino acids: CASSEDLQRGQYF. The CDR3 DNA sequence: TGTGCCAGCAGTGAGGACTTACAGCGTGGGCAGTACTTC.